The sequence of this TCR beta chain was determined in a study of blood T cell repertoires in COVID-19. V was pared by 0 bases and J by 4 bases, with 4 bases of the junction left unmatched. Germline V lookup: CDR1 MGHRA, CDR2 YSYEKL. The CDR3 is made up of 17 amino acids. The repertoire was sequenced with immunoSEQ multiplex PCR; TCRdb's copy has only in-frame clones and lacks some. The profile shows 61,000 or so clones, 88% of them singletons. The clonotype was recovered from a woman aged 50 to 60 with active or convalescent COVID-19. The V call is TRBV4-1, the J call TRBJ2-1, with 12 bases identical to TRBD2. The sample taken for sequencing was peripheral blood. The CDR3 protein is CASSQDEGTSGYNEQFF. The CDR3 coding sequence is TGCGCCAGCAGCCAAGATGAGGGGACTAGCGGGTACAATGAGCAGTTCTTC.